This T cell receptor beta chain was obtained from a study of early T cells in non-severe SARS-CoV-2 infection. Study summary: The study sequenced bulk RNA from unsorted whole blood, with chains unpaired.

The library protocol tagged individual cDNA molecules with unique molecular identifiers. TCRdb independently ran MiXCR on the 5' RACE reads; one entry per CDR3 protein. This table has about 26,000 distinct CDR3 sequences, roughly 4.2% appearing once. Whole-study findings and limits: VDJdb matching skewed toward anti-spike CD8 responses, missing private and CD4 specificities.

The length of the CDR3 is 17 residues. The ends were cut back, 7 bases at V and 0 bases at J, with 19 bases in the middle. CDR1 and CDR2 from the germline V gene are MNHEY and SVGEGT. This clonotype has ten or more counts. Its cognate antigen is unknown. This rearrangement joins TRBV6-2 or TRBV6-3 to TRBJ2-1, with D possibly matching TRBD2 (6 bases). The sequenced sample consisted of whole blood. The TCR comes from an adult who was a healthcare worker with PCR-confirmed SARS-CoV-2 infection or an uninfected control (not recorded which). CDR3 coding DNA: TGTGCCAGCACCCAGCTTCCGGGACTCAGCTCCTACAATGAGCAGTTCTTC. Encoded protein: CASTQLPGLSSYNEQFF.